Shown below are 31 T cell receptor beta chains from a single sample sequenced in a study of blood T cells in healthy people across ages. Alongside a J-beta primer mix, a sample-barcoded 5' primer served in a second PCR lasting about 7 to 11 cycles. TCRdb fed the 5' RACE reads into MiXCR, producing one record per CDR3 protein. The sample has around 1,000,000 distinct CDR3 sequences; around 27% are singletons. These data are also associated with another study on T cells of mothers and their children.

The sequenced material came from blood. The receptors come from a girl aged 2 to 9 in good health.

This clonotype was observed many times. The J gene is TRBJ2-4, the V gene TRBV4-3; TRBD1 matches 7 bases. V shed 3 bases and J 5 bases; nucleotides not matched to a gene: 7. The CDR3 spans 15 residues. The germline V gene has CDR1 LGHNA and CDR2 YSLEER. The CDR3 protein is CASSHSDRDQNIQYF. The CDR3 nucleotides read TGCGCCAGCAGCCACTCTGACAGGGACCAAAACATTCAGTACTTC.

CDR3 residues: CASADSNYGYTF. CDR3 DNA sequence: TGTGCCAGCGCGGACAGTAACTATGGCTACACCTTC. J is TRBJ1-2 and V is TRBV9, with a weak D call TRBD1 (6 bases). V was shortened by 7 bases and J by 1 base, with 8 bases between the two germline ends. Germline loops: CDR1 SGDLS, CDR2 YYNGEE. The CDR3 has 12 amino acids.

This chain joins TRBV29-1 and TRBJ2-3; TRBD2 might be the D (6 bases). The CDR3 contains 11 residues. Trimming cost V 4 bases and J 5 bases, with 7 bases left between them. Germline values: CDR1 SQVTM, CDR2 ANQGSEA. CDR3 sequence reads: CSVGEVDTQYF. As DNA, the CDR3 is TGCAGCGTTGGGGAGGTAGATACGCAGTATTTT.

V usage is TRBV25-1 and J usage is TRBJ1-2; tentatively, D is TRBD1 (5 bases). The germline gives CDR1 MGHDK, CDR2 SYGVNS. The CDR3 is 12 amino acids. The V end lost 8 bases, the J end lost 4 bases, and 11 bases lay between the germline ends. The CDR3 sequence is CASRGETYGYTF. The CDR3 DNA reads as TGTGCCAGCCGAGGGGAAACCTATGGCTACACCTTC.

This clonotype was recorded a few times. The V gene is TRBV6-5, the J gene TRBJ2-5; the match to TRBD2 covers 8 bases. V trimming: 8 bases; J trimming: 3 bases; junction bases outside the gene matches: 5. Germline CDR1 MNHEY, CDR2 SVGAGI. CDR3 length: 13 amino acids. This CDR3 reads CASRRGEKETQYF. The CDR3, as DNA: TGTGCCAGCCGGCGGGGGGAGAAAGAGACCCAGTACTTC.

The chain employs TRBV11-2 and TRBJ2-1; D not resolved. The CDR3 loop spans 16 amino acids. Deletions cut 7 bases from V and 5 bases from J, with 21 bases between. CDR1 and CDR2 (germline): SGHAT, FQNNGV. CDR3 loop: CASTHLRVSGDNEQFF. In DNA, the CDR3 is TGTGCCAGCACTCACCTAAGGGTATCTGGGGACAATGAGCAGTTCTTC.

This chain joins TRBV7-2 and TRBJ1-4, with 7 bases that match TRBD1. Germline loops: CDR1 SGHTA, CDR2 FQGNSA. The CDR3 consists of 16 residues. With 5 bases clipped from V and 4 bases from J, the junction kept 10 bases outside the gene matches. The CDR3 is CASSPSTGVLNEKLFF. CDR3 nucleotides: TGTGCCAGCAGCCCCAGCACAGGGGTCCTTAATGAAAAACTGTTTTTT. The full variable domain, with the rest looked up from reference TRBV7-2 and TRBJ1-4, is GAGVSQSPSNKVTEKGKDVELRCDPISGHTALYWYRQSLGQGLEFLIYFQGNSAPDKSGLPSDRFSAERTGGSVSTLTIQRTQQEDSAVYLCASSPSTGVLNEKLFFGSGTQLSVL.

The J gene is TRBJ2-3, the V gene TRBV10-3; D possibly corresponds to TRBD2 (6 bases). V lost 6 bases and J 2 bases, leaving 9 bases between the germline ends. The CDR3 loop spans 13 amino acids. Per germline, CDR1 ENHRY and CDR2 SYGVKD. In DNA, the CDR3 is TGTGCCATCAGCGGAGGGTCCACAGATACGCAGTATTTT. Translated, it gives CAISGGSTDTQYF.

The chain recombines TRBV29-1 with TRBJ2-5; no definite D call. The DNA end lines up better with TRBJ2-1; the J call may be wrong. Germline V gene lookup returns CDR1 SQVTM and CDR2 ANQGSEA. The CDR3 spans 12 residues. The CDR3 nucleotides are TGCAGCGGGGGTCTACGTCGGAGTGAGCAGTTCTTC. As protein: CSGGLRRSEQFF.

The chain carries TRBV29-1 and TRBJ2-5, with TRBD1 identical over 8 bases. In germline, CDR1 is SQVTM, CDR2 ANQGSEA. CDR3 size: 14 residues. Germline trimming cut 4 bases from V and 1 base from J; bases unmatched to any gene: 5. DNA for the CDR3: TGCAGCGTTGCCCCGACAGGGGCCCAAGAGACCCAGTACTTC. This encodes CSVAPTGAQETQYF.

The J gene is TRBJ2-5, the V gene TRBV5-6; no reliable D call. Gene TRBJ2-1 matches the end of the DNA better, so the J call may be wrong. This CDR3 has 16 residues. From germline, CDR1 is SGHDT and CDR2 YYEEEE. CDR3 protein: CASSLLFTGTYNEQFF. Here the CDR3 DNA reads TGTGCCAGCAGCTTACTCTTTACCGGTACCTACAATGAGCAGTTCTTC.

This clonotype showed up just a few times. The J gene is TRBJ2-7, the V gene TRBV2; D is ambiguous. CDR1 is SNHLY and CDR2 is FYNNEI in the germline V gene. The V gene lost 6 bases and the J gene lost 4 bases, with 16 bases spanning the gap. This CDR3 contains 14 residues. CDR3 sequence: CASSRSMSVYEQYF. The CDR3 bases are TGTGCCAGCAGCAGAAGTATGTCCGTTTACGAGCAGTACTTC.

The chain has TRBV4-2 and TRBJ2-1; TRBD2 matches at 12 bases. With 1 base clipped from V and 5 bases from J, the junction kept 0 bases outside the gene matches. Germline CDR1 reads LGHNA; CDR2 reads YNFKEQ. The CDR3 consists of 15 residues. The CDR3 protein is CASSQGLAGDNEQFF. The CDR3 DNA sequence: TGTGCCAGCAGCCAAGGACTAGCGGGAGACAATGAGCAGTTCTTC.

The CDR3 DNA reads as TGTGCCAGCGTAAAAACTGGGGAAGAGACCCAGTACTTC. Amino acids: CASVKTGEETQYF. This sequence joins TRBV18 and TRBJ2-5; D is uncertain. The V gene lost 8 bases and the J gene lost 3 bases, with 13 bases spanning the gap. This CDR3 region has 13 residues. Germline V gives CDR1 KGHSH, CDR2 LQKENI.

The V gene is TRBV3-1, the J gene TRBJ1-2; D is unresolved. The CDR3 covers 15 residues. The germline V gene encodes CDR1 LGHDT and CDR2 YNNKEL (reference sequence). The V gene lost 4 bases and the J gene lost 6 bases, with 18 bases spanning the gap. The CDR3 DNA sequence: TGTGCCAGCAGCCGGGCTCTCCTTGGTCTAGATGGCTACACCTTC. Amino acid sequence: CASSRALLGLDGYTF.

This clonotype appeared a few times. This chain connects TRBV7-8 to TRBJ2-1; 7 nucleotides align to TRBD2. Germline CDR1 is SGHVS and CDR2 is FQNEAQ. Germline trimming cut 5 bases from V and 5 bases from J; bases unmatched to any gene: 15. This CDR3 contains 17 residues. The DNA of the CDR3 is TGTGCCAGCAGCCAAATCGGGGGAGGGACTTCCCACAATGAGCAGTTCTTC. The encoded protein is CASSQIGGGTSHNEQFF.

This clonotype was picked up a small number of times. The chain links TRBV28 to TRBJ2-7; the D gene is possibly TRBD1 (6 bases). V lost 5 bases and J 3 bases, leaving 17 bases between the germline ends. CDR3 length equals 15 residues. Germline V gives CDR1 MDHEN, CDR2 SYDVKM. CDR3 coding DNA: TGTGCCAGCAGTACACCCAGGGGATTCCGCTACGAGCAGTACTTC. It is translated as CASSTPRGFRYEQYF.

This clonotype was seen more than once but under ten times. The chain joins TRBV20-1 to TRBJ2-1; 10 bases agree with TRBD2. The tail of the sequence fits TRBJ2-5 better, so the J call may be wrong. This CDR3 comprises 14 residues. From germline, CDR1 is DFQATT and CDR2 SNEGSKA (reference sequence). CDR3 protein: CSAISGGLGETQYF. The DNA for the CDR3 is TGCAGTGCTATTAGCGGGGGGCTGGGGGAGACCCAGTACTTC.

The chain uses TRBV25-1 and TRBJ2-1; D not certain. The V end was cut by 1 base, the J end by 0 bases, with 13 bases between. This CDR3 is built from 17 residues. In germline, CDR1 is MGHDK, CDR2 SYGVNS. In DNA, the CDR3 is TGTGCCAGCAGTGAATCGTCTTCCATAAGCTCCTACAATGAGCAGTTCTTC. Its protein is CASSESSSISSYNEQFF. The full variable domain, completed using reference TRBV25-1 and TRBJ2-1, is EADIYQTPRYLVIGTGKKITLECSQTMGHDKMYWYQQDPGMELHLIHYSYGVNSTEKGDLSSESTVSRIRTEHFPLTLESARPSHTSQYLCASSESSSISSYNEQFFGPGTRLTVL.

This clonotype has a handful of counts. The rearrangement joins TRBV6-1 to TRBJ2-5, with D perhaps TRBD1 (6 bases). Germline loops: CDR1 MNHNS, CDR2 SASEGT. The CDR3 totals 15 residues. The V end lost 7 bases, the J end lost 1 base, and 16 bases lay between the germline ends. CDR3 residues: CASILNRDAQETQYF. CDR3 DNA: TGTGCCAGCATACTTAACAGGGACGCCCAAGAGACCCAGTACTTC.

This clonotype was seen a handful of times. CDR3 region: CSVEGFLGAFF. The CDR3 nucleotides are TGCAGCGTTGAAGGGTTCCTCGGAGCTTTCTTT. The J gene is TRBJ1-1, the V gene TRBV29-1; D call uncertain. With 1 base removed from V and 10 bases from J, the gap between germline ends came to 10 bases. Germline assignment: CDR1 SQVTM and CDR2 ANQGSEA. The CDR3 is 11 amino acids.

The chain employs TRBV9 and TRBJ2-1; TRBD2 matches 7 bases. J gave up 7 bases and V 3 bases, and 13 bases lay outside the gene matches. The CDR3 length is 16 residues. The germline CDR1 and CDR2 sequences are SGDLS and YYNGEE. The CDR3 coding sequence is TGTGCCAGCAGCGGGGACGTGGCGGGAGTAGGTAATGAGCAGTTCTTC. Its protein product is CASSGDVAGVGNEQFF.

The rearrangement joins TRBV29-1 to TRBJ2-3, with D possibly being TRBD1 (6 bases). The length of the CDR3 is 13 residues. The germline V and J ends were trimmed by 7 bases and 1 base, with 12 bases remaining between them. CDR1 is SQVTM and CDR2 is ANQGSEA in the germline V gene. The CDR3 bases are TGCAGCGCAACAGGGCAAGGCACAGATACGCAGTATTTT. The encoded protein is CSATGQGTDTQYF.

This chain joins TRBV27 and TRBJ2-5; a weak D match, TRBD2 (5 bases). From germline, CDR1 is MNHEY and CDR2 SMNVEV (reference sequence). Trimming shortened V by 4 bases and J by 0 bases, and 15 bases separated the two germline ends. The CDR3 totals 16 residues. The CDR3: CASSSNRDSYQETQYF. The CDR3 nucleotides read TGTGCCAGCAGTTCAAACCGGGATTCGTACCAAGAGACCCAGTACTTC.

In its sample, this clonotype was seen a few times. The rearrangement links TRBV12-3 or TRBV12-4 to TRBJ2-3; maybe TRBD2 (5 bases). Trimming removed 10 bases from V and 5 bases from J, with 10 bases in between. This CDR3 spans 11 amino acids. CDR3 DNA sequence: TGTGCCAACGGAGGAGGAGATACGCAGTATTTT. Its translation: CANGGGDTQYF.

This clonotype was seen more than once but under ten times. V usage is TRBV7-9 and J usage is TRBJ1-1, with TRBD1 as a possible D gene (5 bases). V was shortened by 7 bases and J by 10 bases, with 19 bases between the two germline ends. CDR1 and CDR2 from the germline V gene are SEHNR and FQNEAQ (reference sequence). The CDR3 is 13 residues long. The DNA for the CDR3 is TGTGCCAGCACCCTGACGGGGGGAGGAGCAGCTTTCTTT. Its translation: CASTLTGGGAAFF.

For this clonotype: This sequence may be a read error, since a much larger clone differs from it by one base. This chain uses TRBV12-3 or TRBV12-4 with TRBJ2-4; 8 bases map to TRBD1. This CDR3 is built from 13 residues. Trimming at V came to 5 bases and at J to 6 bases, leaving 3 bases not matched to a gene. DNA for the CDR3: TGTGCCAGCAGTCCCGGGACAGGAAACATTCAGTACTTC. Encoded protein: CASSPGTGNIQYF.

The chain employs TRBV6-5 and TRBJ2-1; 7 bases fit TRBD2. CDR3 size: 16 residues. With 2 bases clipped from V and 10 bases from J, the junction kept 14 bases outside the gene matches. CDR1 is MNHEY, CDR2 SVGAGI, per germline. CDR3 sequence reads: CASSYLSGASGVEQFF. Written as DNA, the CDR3 is TGTGCCAGCAGTTACCTGAGCGGGGCCTCGGGTGTGGAGCAGTTCTTC.

J is TRBJ1-1 and V is TRBV7-2, with TRBD1 identical over 8 bases. CDR1 and CDR2 (germline): SGHTA, FQGNSA. This CDR3 comprises 15 residues. V was pared by 5 bases and J by 5 bases, with 10 bases of the junction left unmatched. CDR3 protein: CASSELQGARTEAFF. CDR3 coding DNA: TGTGCCAGCAGCGAACTGCAGGGGGCTCGGACTGAAGCTTTCTTT. The complete variable domain, with remaining parts taken from reference TRBV7-2 and TRBJ1-1, reads GAGVSQSPSNKVTEKGKDVELRCDPISGHTALYWYRQSLGQGLEFLIYFQGNSAPDKSGLPSDRFSAERTGGSVSTLTIQRTQQEDSAVYLCASSELQGARTEAFFGQGTRLTVV.

This clonotype was observed a single time. A much larger clone lies a single base off, so this may be a read error. This chain connects TRBV5-1 to TRBJ2-1; D remains ambiguous. The better agreement between TRBJ2-5 and the DNA end casts doubt on the J call. Germline V gene data show CDR1 as SGHRS and CDR2 as YFSETQ. The length of the CDR3 is 12 residues. CDR3 in amino acids: CASRLQEGTQYF. CDR3 DNA sequence: TGCGCCAGCAGGCTCCAAGAAGGGACCCAGTACTTC.

On this clonotype: One junction end does not reproduce the germline sequence, and a read error may be involved. This chain connects TRBV6-6 to TRBJ2-3; TRBD2 aligns across 8 bases. CDR1 is MNHNY, CDR2 SVGAGI, per germline (reference sequence). This CDR3 contains 15 residues. Here the CDR3 reads CASSYSGGAADTQYF. CDR3 DNA sequence: TGTGCCAGTAGTTACTCGGGGGGGGCAGCGGATACGCAGTATTTT.